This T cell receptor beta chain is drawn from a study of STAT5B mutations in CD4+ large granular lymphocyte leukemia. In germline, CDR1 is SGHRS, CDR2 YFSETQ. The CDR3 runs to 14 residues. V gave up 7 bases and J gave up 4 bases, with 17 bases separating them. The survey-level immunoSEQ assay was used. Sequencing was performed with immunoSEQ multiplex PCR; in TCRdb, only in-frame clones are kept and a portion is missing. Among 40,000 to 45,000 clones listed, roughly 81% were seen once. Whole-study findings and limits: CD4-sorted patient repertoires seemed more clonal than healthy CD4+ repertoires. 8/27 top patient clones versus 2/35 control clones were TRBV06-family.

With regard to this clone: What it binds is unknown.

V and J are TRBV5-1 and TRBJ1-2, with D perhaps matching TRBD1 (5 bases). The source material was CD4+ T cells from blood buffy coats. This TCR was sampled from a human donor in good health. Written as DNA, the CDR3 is TGCGCCAGCGGAGGACAAGGGTTTGGCTATGGCTACACCTTC. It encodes CASGGQGFGYGYTF. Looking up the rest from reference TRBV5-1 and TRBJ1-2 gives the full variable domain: KAGVTQTPRYLIKTRGQQVTLSCSPISGHRSVSWYQQTPGQGLQFLFEYFSETQRNKGNFPGRFSGRQFSNSRSEMNVSTLELGDSALYLCASGGQGFGYGYTFGSGTRLTVV.